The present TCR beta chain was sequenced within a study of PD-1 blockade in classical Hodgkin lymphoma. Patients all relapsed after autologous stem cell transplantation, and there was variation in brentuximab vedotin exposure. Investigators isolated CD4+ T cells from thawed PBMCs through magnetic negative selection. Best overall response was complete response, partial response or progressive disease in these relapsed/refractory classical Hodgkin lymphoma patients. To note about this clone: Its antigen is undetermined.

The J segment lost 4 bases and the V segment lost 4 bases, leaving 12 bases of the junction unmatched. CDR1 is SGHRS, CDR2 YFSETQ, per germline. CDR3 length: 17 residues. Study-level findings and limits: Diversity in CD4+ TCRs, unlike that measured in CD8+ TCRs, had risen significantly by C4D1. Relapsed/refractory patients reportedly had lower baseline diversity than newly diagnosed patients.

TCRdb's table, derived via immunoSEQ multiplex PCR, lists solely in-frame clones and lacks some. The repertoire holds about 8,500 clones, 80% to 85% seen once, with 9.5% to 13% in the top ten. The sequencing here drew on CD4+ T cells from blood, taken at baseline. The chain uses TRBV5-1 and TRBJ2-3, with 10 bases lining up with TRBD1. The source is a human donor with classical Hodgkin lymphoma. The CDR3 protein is CASSREWDRGGADTQYF. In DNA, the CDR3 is TGCGCCAGCAGCCGGGAGTGGGACAGGGGAGGTGCAGATACGCAGTATTTT.